The source of this T cell receptor (beta chain) is a study of T cells in Graves' hyperthyroidism and ophthalmopathy. The V gene's germline CDR1 is ENHRY and CDR2 SYGVKD. J was trimmed by 5 bases and V by 3 bases; bases with no gene match: 5. This CDR3 spans 16 amino acids. Newly diagnosed hyperthyroidism, duration under 2 months, in patients aged 18 to 65. Amplification of TCR beta CDR3 regions used RNA as the template. The HTBI primer set drove a first-round RT-PCR of the TCR CDR3. TCRdb reprocessed the multiplex PCR reads with MiXCR, giving one entry per CDR3 protein. Of around 700,000 distinct CDR3 sequences in the sample, around 19% are singletons; the top ten hold over 15%. The sample holds a few counts of this clonotype. Its matching antigen is unknown. Whole-study findings and limits: Most thyroid clonotypes expanded above 0.001 were also detected in blood. A median about 7 months before onset, the model predicted ophthalmopathy.

The rearrangement joins TRBV10-3 to TRBJ2-2, with 11 bases identical to TRBD2. This TCR came from a woman in her 50s with Graves' hyperthyroidism that later progressed to Graves' ophthalmopathy. The source material was blood. CDR3 amino acids: CAISELAGAGTGELFF. The CDR3 DNA is TGTGCCATCAGTGAACTAGCGGGGGCCGGGACCGGGGAGCTGTTTTTT.